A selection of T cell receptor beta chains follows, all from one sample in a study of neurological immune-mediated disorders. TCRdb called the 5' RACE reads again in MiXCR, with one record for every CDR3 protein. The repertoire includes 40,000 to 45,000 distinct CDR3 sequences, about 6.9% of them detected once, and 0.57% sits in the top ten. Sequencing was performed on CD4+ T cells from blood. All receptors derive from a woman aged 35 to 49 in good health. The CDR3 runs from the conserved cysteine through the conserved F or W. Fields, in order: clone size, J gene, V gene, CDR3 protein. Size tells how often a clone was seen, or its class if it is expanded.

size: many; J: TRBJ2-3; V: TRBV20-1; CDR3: CSATVSSGTDTQYF
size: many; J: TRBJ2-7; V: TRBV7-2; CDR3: CASSLLGTLVSEQYF
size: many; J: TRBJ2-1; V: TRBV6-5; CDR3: CASTLTSGSSYNEQFF
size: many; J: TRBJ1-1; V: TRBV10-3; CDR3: CAITRDVDTEAFF
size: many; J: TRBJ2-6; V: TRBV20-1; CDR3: CSASGGVGTTRSGANVLTF
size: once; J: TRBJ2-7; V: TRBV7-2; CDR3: CASSFMSAGNYYEQYF
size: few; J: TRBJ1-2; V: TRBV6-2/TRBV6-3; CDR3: CASSYTSGGLNYGYTF
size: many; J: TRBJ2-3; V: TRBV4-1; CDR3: CASSQVSIHRTDTQYF
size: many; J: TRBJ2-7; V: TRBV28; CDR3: CASSGLRPTVIYEQYF
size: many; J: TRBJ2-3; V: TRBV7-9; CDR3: CASNLAVDTQYF